This T cell receptor (beta chain) comes out of a study of cytomegalovirus exposure and HLA in healthy donors. Trimming left V 0 bases short and J 5 bases short, with 11 bases between. CDR1 is MNHEY, CDR2 SVGAGI, per germline. The CDR3 covers 15 residues. 13 Jbeta primers and 60 Vbeta primers were used for the PCR. Libraries were prepared by immunoSEQ multiplex PCR; TCRdb keeps only in-frame clonotypes and omits some of them. The sample records approximately 180,000 clones, more than 75% being singletons. The sequencing input was PBMCs. The chain links TRBV6-5 to TRBJ2-1; D may be TRBD2 (6 bases). This receptor was taken from a girl under three years old in good health and CMV-seronegative. CDR3 region: CASSYSTSLNNEQFF. The CDR3 DNA reads as TGTGCCAGCAGTTACTCGACTAGTCTTAACAATGAGCAGTTCTTC.